These 24 T cell receptor beta chains were all obtained from the same sample, sequenced in a study of T cell repertoires in cytomegalovirus infection (dated by TCRdb to about 2019). Sequenced on an Illumina HiSeq 1500. TCRdb passed the public sequencing reads through fastp at Q25 and MiXCR, retaining productive beta sequences. Under each unique CDR3 protein, matching rows form one entry showing the most common genes and DNA. A total of around 120,000 distinct CDR3 sequences appear in this sample, almost 9% of them only once. Roughly a tenth of the sample is held by the ten biggest clonotypes. Sequences were obtained from PBMCs. The receptors were sampled from a human donor in good health (CMV status not recorded). Some clones in this sample may be carry-over from other donors' samples.

In this sample, this clonotype turned up a few times. The gene calls are TRBV5-1 and TRBJ1-1; perhaps TRBD1 as D (5 bases). The CDR3 is 15 residues long. Germline V gives CDR1 SGHRS, CDR2 YFSETQ. Deletions cut 8 bases from V and 2 bases from J, with 19 bases between. CDR3 in amino acids: CASKLGERGNTEAFF. CDR3 DNA sequence: TGCGCCAGTAAACTTGGGGAAAGGGGTAACACTGAAGCTTTCTTT.

The chain employs TRBV6-4 and TRBJ1-6; possible D gene TRBD1, 5 bases. V was clipped by 3 bases and J by 14 bases, with 20 bases between them. This CDR3 contains 15 residues. CDR1 is MRHNA, CDR2 SNTAGT, per germline. CDR3 loop: CASSETGTSHFTLHF. CDR3 sequence (DNA): TGTGCCAGCAGTGAGACCGGGACCTCTCATTTTACCCTCCACTTT.

This clonotype was picked up one time. A much larger clone lies a single base off, so this may be a read error. A read error is likely, as this CDR3 ends without the conserved phenylalanine or tryptophan. The chain has TRBV10-3 and TRBJ1-2; tentative D call: TRBD1 (5 bases). This CDR3 is 16 amino acids long. The germline V and J ends were trimmed by 5 bases and 4 bases, with 20 bases remaining between them. Germline V lookup: CDR1 ENHRY, CDR2 SYGVKD. The CDR3 sequence is CAISTKGTEDLYGYTL. CDR3 in DNA: TGTGCCATCAGTACGAAGGGGACGGAAGACCTCTATGGCTACACCTTA.

This clonotype appeared a few times. The chain recombines TRBV18 with TRBJ1-1; D not certain. This CDR3 has 15 amino acids. CDR1 and CDR2 from the germline V gene are KGHSH and LQKENI. V gave up 2 bases and J gave up 2 bases, with 12 bases separating them. CDR3 in amino acids: CASSPSTLGNTEAFF. CDR3 nucleotide sequence: TGTGCCAGCTCACCAAGCACCCTAGGAAACACTGAAGCTTTCTTT.

There are many counts of this clonotype. This chain links TRBV20-1 with TRBJ2-7; D gene ambiguous. CDR1 is DFQATT and CDR2 is SNEGSKA in the germline V gene (reference sequence). This CDR3 comprises 15 residues. Trimming cost V 1 base and J 7 bases, with 20 bases left between them. The CDR3 here is CSARGGGFLDDEQYF. DNA for the CDR3: TGCAGTGCTAGAGGGGGTGGGTTCCTTGATGATGAGCAGTACTTC.

V gene TRBV20-1 combines with J gene TRBJ2-7; D assignment may be TRBD1 or TRBD2 (6 bases each). CDR1 is DFQATT and CDR2 is SNEGSKA in the germline V gene (reference sequence). V was shortened by 2 bases and J by 2 bases, with 13 bases between the two germline ends. CDR3 size: 14 residues. The DNA of the CDR3 is TGCAGTGCTAGACCGCGGGACACTGCCTACGAGCAGTACTTC. Protein: CSARPRDTAYEQYF.

This clonotype was counted between two and nine times. The chain employs TRBV20-1 and TRBJ2-7, with 7 bases fitting TRBD1. V shed 4 bases, J shed 2 bases, and the junction held 14 bases outside the gene matches. The CDR3 contains 16 residues. Germline V gives CDR1 DFQATT, CDR2 SNEGSKA (reference sequence). The CDR3 nucleotides are TGCAGTGCTACTCAACCGCGGACAGGCAATACCTACGAGCAGTACTTC. Translated, it gives CSATQPRTGNTYEQYF.

The chain has TRBV18 and TRBJ1-5; D uncertain. Germline assignment: CDR1 KGHSH and CDR2 LQKENI. CDR3 length equals 14 residues. V shed 3 bases and J shed 7 bases, with 13 bases lying between them. In DNA form, the CDR3 reads TGTGCCAGCTCACCCTCGCGGGAGGGACAGCCCCAGCATTTT. Translation: CASSPSREGQPQHF.

This clonotype was observed a handful of times. The chain joins TRBV20-1 to TRBJ2-1, with 10 bases identical to TRBD1. Germline assignment: CDR1 DFQATT and CDR2 SNEGSKA (reference sequence). V lost 3 bases and J lost 8; bases outside the gene matches: 4. This CDR3 is built from 13 residues. CDR3 nucleotides: TGCAGTGCTAGGGGACAGGGGCGAGATGAGCAGTTCTTC. It specifies CSARGQGRDEQFF.

Notes on this clonotype: Sequence at one end of the junction differs from germline and may be a read error. The chain recombines TRBV6-2 or TRBV6-3 with TRBJ2-2; the D is unclear. The CDR3 sequence is 14 residues long. Germline CDR1 and CDR2: MNHEY and SVGEGT. CDR3 sequence (DNA): TGTGCCAGCAGTAACTCATTTGGCACCGGGGAGCTGTTTTTT. It yields the protein CASSNSFGTGELFF.

This clonotype was counted a few times. The gene calls are TRBV25-1 and TRBJ1-2; D is uncertain. There are 11 residues in the CDR3. The V gene's germline CDR1 is MGHDK and CDR2 SYGVNS. V lost 4 bases to trimming and J lost 7 bases, with 7 bases between them. CDR3 region: CASSAGSGYTF. CDR3 nucleotide sequence: TGTGCCAGCAGTGCGGGGAGTGGCTACACCTTC.

In this sample, this clonotype turned up many times. The J gene is TRBJ1-6, the V gene TRBV3-1, with D hard to call. The CDR3 runs to 16 residues. The V end was cut by 0 bases, the J end by 1 base, with 7 bases between. Germline V gene sequence: CDR1 LGHDT, CDR2 YNNKEL (reference sequence). This CDR3 reads CASSQDWASYNSPLHF. Written as DNA, the CDR3 is TGTGCCAGCAGCCAAGATTGGGCATCCTATAATTCACCCCTCCACTTT.

The chain uses TRBV29-1 and TRBJ2-5; D is perhaps TRBD2 (5 bases). CDR3 length equals 12 residues. Looked up from germline, CDR1 is SQVTM and CDR2 is ANQGSEA. V gave up 3 bases and J gave up 4 bases, with 9 bases separating them. The CDR3 sequence is CSVDEGGETQYF. CDR3 in DNA: TGCAGCGTTGATGAGGGTGGAGAGACCCAGTACTTC.

This clonotype turned up a few times. This chain uses TRBV4-1 with TRBJ1-2; no firm D call. From germline, CDR1 is MGHRA and CDR2 YSYEKL. The germline V and J ends were trimmed by 1 base and 2 bases, with 11 bases remaining between them. This CDR3 comprises 15 residues. CDR3 in DNA: TGCGCCAGCAGCCAAGCCGAAGGGCTGAACTATGGCTACACCTTC. Its translation is CASSQAEGLNYGYTF.

This clonotype was seen repeatedly, ten times or more. The chain uses TRBV7-2 and TRBJ2-5, with D possibly being TRBD2 (6 bases). The V gene's germline CDR1 is SGHTA and CDR2 FQGNSA. Trimming left V 4 bases short and J 3 bases short, with 24 bases between. This CDR3 comprises 18 residues. The CDR3 DNA follows: TGTGCCAGCAGCTCAGCCGGGGCCTTTACGGGGGAGGAAGAGACCCAGTACTTC. Its protein product is CASSSAGAFTGEEETQYF.

This clonotype was counted ten times or more. CDR3 in DNA: TGTGCCAGCAGCTTAGAAAGGACAGGGCCGATCATCCACTTT. It yields the protein CASSLERTGPIIHF. The chain joins TRBV7-9 to TRBJ1-6; 8 nucleotides agree with TRBD1. Per germline, CDR1 SEHNR and CDR2 FQNEAQ (reference sequence). The J segment lost 17 bases and the V segment lost 1 base, leaving 10 bases of the junction unmatched. This CDR3 has 14 residues.

There are many counts of this clonotype. The DNA of the CDR3 is TGTGCCAGCTCGACAGACCGAAATGAAAAACTGTTTTTT. Residues: CASSTDRNEKLFF. The chain recombines TRBV18 with TRBJ1-4; D possibly corresponds to TRBD1 (5 bases). V was pared by 6 bases and J by 5 bases, with 10 bases between. Germline V gene sequence: CDR1 KGHSH, CDR2 LQKENI. The CDR3 is 13 residues long. Variable domain in full (rest from reference TRBV18 and TRBJ1-4): NAGVMQNPRHLVRRRGQEARLRCSPMKGHSHVYWYRQLPEEGLKFMVYLQKENIIDESGMPKERFSAEFPKEGPSILRIQQVVRGDSAAYFCASSTDRNEKLFFGSGTQLSVL.

This clonotype has a count of ten or more. V and J are TRBV7-2 and TRBJ1-1; D gene unclear. The V gene's germline CDR1 is SGHTA and CDR2 FQGNSA. The CDR3 contains 14 residues. With 2 bases removed from V and 4 bases from J, the gap between germline ends came to 11 bases. CDR3 region: CASSLNTVGTEAFF. As DNA, the CDR3 is TGTGCCAGCAGCTTAAACACGGTTGGCACTGAAGCTTTCTTT. Filled out from reference TRBV7-2 and TRBJ1-1, the complete variable domain reads GAGVSQSPSNKVTEKGKDVELRCDPISGHTALYWYRQSLGQGLEFLIYFQGNSAPDKSGLPSDRFSAERTGGSVSTLTIQRTQQEDSAVYLCASSLNTVGTEAFFGQGTRLTVV.

Comment on this clonotype: Possible read error: a much larger clone is one base away. The rearrangement links TRBV3-1 to TRBJ2-7, with TRBD2 as a possible D gene (5 bases). CDR3 size: 11 residues. In germline, CDR1 is LGHDT, CDR2 YNNKEL (reference sequence). The CDR3 here is CVSSLRGEQYF. The CDR3 nucleotides read TGTGTCAGCAGCCTACGGGGCGAGCAGTACTTC.

This clonotype was picked up a small number of times. This CDR3 is CASSSPTRPIFF. CDR3 DNA: TGTGCCAGCAGTTCCCCTACCCGCCCCATCTTCTTC. The V call is TRBV28, the J call TRBJ2-1, with no clear D. Germline V lookup: CDR1 MDHEN, CDR2 SYDVKM. This CDR3 spans 12 amino acids. V was trimmed by 4 bases and J by 16 bases, leaving 17 bases between them. Drawing the rest from reference TRBV28 and TRBJ2-1, the complete variable domain is DVKVTQSSRYLVKRTGEKVFLECVQDMDHENMFWYRQDPGLGLRLIYFSYDVKMKEKGDIPEGYSVSREKKERFSLILESASTNQTSMYLCASSSPTRPIFFGPGTRLTVL.

This clonotype has a count of ten or more. This chain links TRBV7-2 with TRBJ1-1; D unclear. The CDR3 sequence is 16 residues long. V was shortened by 5 bases and J by 3 bases, with 19 bases between the two germline ends. Germline values: CDR1 SGHTA, CDR2 FQGNSA. CDR3 protein: CASSITHRAKDTEAFF. The CDR3 region has the DNA TGTGCCAGCAGCATAACGCACCGGGCCAAAGACACTGAAGCTTTCTTT.

J is TRBJ2-6 and V is TRBV12-3 or TRBV12-4, with 8 bases matching TRBD2. Trimming cost V 3 bases and J 4 bases; bases outside gene matches: 11. CDR3 length equals 18 residues. CDR3 sequence: CASSFPGGELTGANVLTF. CDR3 DNA: TGTGCCAGCAGTTTCCCGGGAGGGGAACTGACCGGGGCCAACGTCCTGACTTTC.

Many counts were recorded for this clonotype. The chain carries TRBV20-1 and TRBJ2-3; a weak D match, TRBD1 (7 bases). V dropped 2 bases and J dropped 3 bases, with 18 bases sitting between them. Germline V gene lookup returns CDR1 DFQATT and CDR2 SNEGSKA (reference sequence). The CDR3 loop spans 16 amino acids. The CDR3 DNA reads as TGCAGTGCTAGACCAAGACAGGGAGGATATACAGATACGCAGTATTTT. Translating gives CSARPRQGGYTDTQYF.

This clonotype has only a few counts. The chain uses TRBV20-1 and TRBJ2-1; TRBD1 is a possible D gene (6 bases). CDR1 DFQATT and CDR2 SNEGSKA come from the germline V gene (reference sequence). The CDR3 covers 12 residues. V gave up 5 bases and J gave up 8 bases, with 13 bases separating them. This chain's CDR3 is CSAVRGWDEQFF. DNA of the CDR3: TGCAGTGCTGTGAGGGGGTGGGATGAGCAGTTCTTC.